This T cell receptor beta chain was sequenced in a study of blood T cell repertoires in COVID-19. Study-wide background: Acute and convalescent COVID-19 specimens originated in the United States, Italy and Spain.

This CDR3 comprises 15 residues. Germline V gene lookup returns CDR1 SGDLS and CDR2 YYNGEE. Deletions cut 3 bases from V and 0 bases from J, with 12 bases between. In the study's own analysis: Estimation of nucleated cell counts was performed using reference gene primer amplification. Produced via immunoSEQ multiplex PCR; TCRdb's table is partial and in-frame only. V, J and clone size reflect that table, while D and trimming were determined from the DNA. Counted here are 200,000 to 250,000 clones, 90% occurring once; the ten biggest clones make up around 15%. Only a few counts were recorded for this clone.

The TCR sequence derives from a man under 40 who had been exposed to COVID-19. The sample consisted of PBMCs or T cells enriched from blood (not recorded which). This chain connects TRBV9 to TRBJ1-1; D is unclear. Here the CDR3 DNA reads TGTGCCAGCAGCGCAACCGAAAGCTTGAACACTGAAGCTTTCTTT. Protein: CASSATESLNTEAFF.